A selection of T cell receptor beta chains follows, all from one sample in a study of CD8+CD57+ T cells in acquired aplastic anemia. MiXCR was run by TCRdb on the reads, yielding one entry per CDR3 protein. Among approximately 380,000 distinct CDR3 sequences listed, 55% to 70% were seen once. Sequencing used sorted CD4+, CD8+, or CD8+CD57+ T cells (not recorded which) from PBMCs. Receptor source: a human donor in good health, serving as a control. The CDR3 runs from the conserved cysteine through the conserved F or W. The D gene is left open where the match is weak. Clone size is shown for a subset of rows, as once, few, many or a class of expanded clone.

TRBJ2-7	TRBV7-2	NA	TRBD1	TGTGCCAGCAGCCCCCGGACAGGACAAGAGACCCAGTACTACGAGCAGTACTTC	CASSPRTGQETQYYEQYF
TRBJ1-2	TRBV14	many	NA	TGTGCCAGCAGCCCCGAATTTAGGGCGGGCTACACCTTC	CASSPEFRAGYTF
TRBJ1-6	TRBV7-2	NA	NA	TGTGCCAGCACGACCGGTGTCGAGACCCAGTCCCCCGGGCACTTT	CASTTGVETQSPGHF
TRBJ2-7	TRBV7-2	few	NA	TGTGCCAGCAGCTTAGGAGGCAGGGGCAATCAAGGTGGCGAGCAGTACTTC	CASSLGGRGNQGGEQYF
TRBJ2-7	TRBV6-6	NA	NA	TGTGCCAGCCGAAATGGGGAGGACTCCTACGAGCAGTACTTC	CASRNGEDSYEQYF
TRBJ1-6	TRBV20-1	NA	NA	TGCAGTGCTAGAGTTGCGGGGGAGAGGGAGGATTCACCCCTCCACTTT	CSARVAGEREDSPLHF
TRBJ1-6	TRBV7-2	NA	NA	TGTGCCAGCAGCGGGTTCGGGGGAAACAATGAGCAGTTT	CASSGFGGNNEQF
TRBJ2-3	TRBV5-1	once	TRBD2	TGCGCCAGCAGCCCACTCGGGGGGGGCACAGATACGCAGTATTTT	CASSPLGGGTDTQYF
TRBJ2-2	TRBV5-1	NA	NA	TGTGCCAGCAGCGACACAGGGATGTACACCGGGGAGCTGTTTTTT	CASSDTGMYTGELFF
TRBJ2-7	TRBV20-1	NA	NA	TGCAGTGCTATCGAGGGCACTGGCGGTACCTACGAGCAGTACTTC	CSAIEGTGGTYEQYF
TRBJ1-4	TRBV9	NA	NA	TGTGCCAGCAGCGTAGAGGGCAGGGACTCACCCCTCCAACTGTTTTTT	CASSVEGRDSPLQLFF
TRBJ2-2	TRBV5-4	NA	NA	TGTGCCAGCAGGATACGGGCAGGGATAAACACCGGGGAGCTGTTTTTT	CASRIRAGINTGELFF
TRBJ2-7	TRBV29-1	NA	NA	TGCAGCGTCGCCGGGACGAGCTCCGAGCAGTACTTC	CSVAGTSSEQYF
TRBJ2-7	TRBV20-1	NA	TRBD2	TGCAGTGCTAGGGACACTAGCGAGGTTTACGAGCAGTACTTC	CSARDTSEVYEQYF
TRBJ1-2	TRBV2	NA	NA	TGTGCCAGCAGCAAAGGCGCGAGGGGAGACTACGCCTACGGCTTC	CASSKGARGDYAYGF
TRBJ1-6	TRBV29-1	once	NA	TGTGCCTGGAAGCCTAGGGAGGATTCACCCCTCCACTTT	CAWKPREDSPLHF
TRBJ2-3	TRBV7-6	NA	NA	TGTGCCAGCAGCTTGGATGACAGTCCAGCGAGGCAGTACGATACGCAGTATTTT	CASSLDDSPARQYDTQYF
TRBJ2-2	TRBV10-3	NA	NA	TGTGCCATCAGTGGGAACAGGGGAGGCGGGGAGCTGTTTTTT	CAISGNRGGGELFF
TRBJ1-5	TRBV10-3	NA	TRBD1	TGTGCCAGCAGTTCAACAGGGACAGGGGACGTCTATAGCAATCAGCCCCAGCATTTT	CASSSTGTGDVYSNQPQHF
TRBJ2-7	TRBV2	NA	TRBD2	TGTGCCAGCAGCACTAGCGGGGACATTACCTACGAGCAGTACTTC	CASSTSGDITYEQYF
TRBJ2-7	TRBV24-1	NA	NA	TGTGCCACCAGTCCGGGACGGAACTACGAGCAGTACTTC	CATSPGRNYEQYF
TRBJ1-1	TRBV20-1	NA	NA	TGCAGTGCTAAAGATGGAAATACTGAAGCTTTCTTT	CSAKDGNTEAFF
TRBJ2-7	TRBV25-1	NA	NA	TGTGCCAGCAGTGAGGGCGCCAGGGTAAACGAGCAGTACTTC	CASSEGARVNEQYF
TRBJ2-1	TRBV20-1	NA	NA	TGCAGTGCTAGAGCGGGGGCAGTGGGTGAGCAGTTCTTC	CSARAGAVGEQFF
TRBJ1-4	TRBV24-1	NA	NA	TGTGCCATCAGTGAGTCGACGGGAACAACTGATGAAATACTGTTTTTT	CAISESTGTTDEILFF
TRBJ2-2	TRBV29-1	NA	TRBD1	TGCAGCGTTTCCGGGACAGGGAGCACCGGGGAGCTGTTTTTT	CSVSGTGSTGELFF
TRBJ1-1	TRBV7-2	NA	NA	TGTGCCAGCAGCTTGGTGGAAGGACACTATGGCTCCACTTTCTTT	CASSLVEGHYGSTFF
TRBJ2-3	TRBV24-1	NA	NA	TGTGCCACCAGTGGAGTTTGGGCAGATCAGCCTAGCACAGATACGCAGTATTTT	CATSGVWADQPSTDTQYF
TRBJ1-2	TRBV20-1	NA	NA	TGCAGTGCTACGGACATCACCACAGATAGGGGCCGGGGCTACACCTTC	CSATDITTDRGRGYTF
TRBJ2-7	TRBV9	NA	NA	TGTGCCAGCAGCGTAGAGGCAGGCAGCGAGCCCCAGGAGCAGTACTTC	CASSVEAGSEPQEQYF
TRBJ1-2	TRBV3-1	many	NA	TGTGCCAGCAGCTATGCGGGGGATGGCTACACCTTC	CASSYAGDGYTF
TRBJ2-3	TRBV11-1	NA	NA	TGTGCCAGCAGACCGGGACGGTGCAGAGATACGATGTATTTT	CASRPGRCRDTMYF
TRBJ2-1	TRBV29-1	many	NA	TGCAGCGTTGAAGCTCGGGACGGGTATTACAATGAGCAGTTCTTC	CSVEARDGYYNEQFF
TRBJ1-2	TRBV10-3	many	NA	TGTGCCATCAGTGTAAGGGATAGGGGGAGCTATGGCTACACCTTC	CAISVRDRGSYGYTF
TRBJ1-6	TRBV20-1	few	TRBD1	TGCAGTGCTAGAGACCACGGGACAGGGAGTTCACCCCTCCACTTT	CSARDHGTGSSPLHF
TRBJ1-5	TRBV5-1	NA	NA	TGTGCCACCAGCCCCGGACAGCACTACGATCAGCCCCAGCATTTT	CATSPGQHYDQPQHF
TRBJ1-4	TRBV5-1	NA	TRBD1	TGCGCCAGCAGCTTGGAGGGACAGGGGGCAAAACTGTTTTTT	CASSLEGQGAKLFF
TRBJ1-2	TRBV29-1	once	NA	TGCAGCGTAATGACGGGGGGCGGCTACTACTTC	CSVMTGGGYYF
TRBJ2-5	TRBV29-1	few	TRBD2	TGCAGTGCTCCGGGACTAGCGGGAAAAGAGACCCAGTACTTC	CSAPGLAGKETQYF
TRBJ1-5	TRBV12-3/TRBV12-4	many	NA	TGTGCCAGCACCTCGACCCTCGGGGGTTTAAGCAATCAGCCCCAGCATTTT	CASTSTLGGLSNQPQHF
TRBJ1-5	TRBV6-1	many	NA	TGTGCCAGCAGTGAAAAGGATAGCAATCAGCCCCAGCATTTT	CASSEKDSNQPQHF
TRBJ2-1	TRBV2	many	NA	TGTGCCAGCAGGACTTGGGGGGCCCCGAGCTCCTACAATGAGCAGTTCTTC	CASRTWGAPSSYNEQFF
TRBJ1-5	TRBV7-2	NA	NA	TGTGCCAGCAGCTTACCCCGGGGGGTCGACGAGCAGTACCAGCATTTT	CASSLPRGVDEQYQHF
TRBJ2-7	TRBV11-2	NA	NA	TGTGCCAGCAGCTTACAAGGGGTAGGGGGTCCAGGGGTCGAGCAGTACTTC	CASSLQGVGGPGVEQYF
TRBJ2-1	TRBV7-9	NA	NA	TGTGCCAGCAGCTTAGCGGCCGACCAGACCAATGAGCAGTTCTTC	CASSLAADQTNEQFF
TRBJ1-6	TRBV2	NA	TRBD1	TGTGCCAGCAGACGGACAGGCACCTCCTATAATTCACCCCTCCACTTT	CASRRTGTSYNSPLHF
TRBJ1-2	TRBV7-2	NA	NA	TGTGCCAGCAGCTTTTCAGGGACAATGAAAAACTGTGGCTACACCTTC	CASSFSGTMKNCGYTF
TRBJ1-2	TRBV6-5	many	TRBD1	TGTGCCAGCTCTGGGGACAGCTATGGCTACACCTTC	CASSGDSYGYTF
TRBJ2-7	TRBV27	many	NA	TGTGCCAGCAGGGGACTTAGCAACTACGAGCAGTACTTC	CASRGLSNYEQYF
TRBJ2-6	TRBV7-2	NA	NA	TGTGCCAGCAGCATCAACAGCCTGAGGGGGGATTACCCCCTGCCTTTC	CASSINSLRGDYPLPF
TRBJ2-1	TRBV24-1	NA	TRBD2	TGTGCCACCAGTGGTCGTAGCGGGAGGTACTCTGAGCAGTTCTTC	CATSGRSGRYSEQFF
TRBJ1-6	TRBV5-4	NA	NA	TGTGCCAGCAGCCACATCGGACGGGGTAGCTCCTATAATTCACCCCTCCACTTT	CASSHIGRGSSYNSPLHF
TRBJ2-2	TRBV7-9	NA	NA	TGTGCCAGCAGCTTAGGCAGGGTTAGCGACTTCGGGCCGTTT	CASSLGRVSDFGPF